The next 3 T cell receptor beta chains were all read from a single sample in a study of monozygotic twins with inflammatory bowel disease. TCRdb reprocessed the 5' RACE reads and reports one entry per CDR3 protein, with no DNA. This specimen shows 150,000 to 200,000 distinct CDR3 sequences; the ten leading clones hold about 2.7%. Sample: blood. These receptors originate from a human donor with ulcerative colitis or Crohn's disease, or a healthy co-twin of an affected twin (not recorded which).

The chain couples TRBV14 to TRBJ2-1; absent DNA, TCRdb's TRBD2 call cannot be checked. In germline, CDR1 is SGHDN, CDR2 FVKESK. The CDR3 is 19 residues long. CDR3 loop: CASSPHRGASGTFYNEQFF.

The CDR3 here is CASSFFLAIQETQYF. This chain uses TRBV7-9 with TRBJ2-5; TCRdb reports TRBD2, a call that lacks DNA to check it against. The V gene's germline CDR1 is SEHNR and CDR2 FQNEAQ (reference sequence). The CDR3 covers 15 residues.

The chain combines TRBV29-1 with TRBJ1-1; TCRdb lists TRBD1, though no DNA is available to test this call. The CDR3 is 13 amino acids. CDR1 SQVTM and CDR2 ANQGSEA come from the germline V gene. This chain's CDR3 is CSAGQGGYSEAFF.